This entry lists 11 T cell receptor beta chains sequenced from one sample in a study of T cell responses to AZD1222 COVID-19 vaccine. Clones were read by immunoSEQ multiplex PCR, and TCRdb kept only the in-frame ones, dropping some. The profile shows about 180,000 clones, 90% of them singletons. Sample: peripheral blood, taken on day 0 of AZD1222 vaccination. The source of these receptors is an adult in good health.

J is TRBJ2-1 and V is TRBV7-8; 8 bases align to TRBD2. The germline CDR1 and CDR2 sequences are SGHVS and FQNEAQ. V was clipped by 1 base and J by 8 bases; unmatched bases: 7. This CDR3 comprises 15 residues. The CDR3 sequence is CASSLVGGGWHEQFF. CDR3 DNA sequence: TGTGCCAGCAGCTTAGTCGGGGGGGGCTGGCATGAGCAGTTCTTC.

The rearrangement joins TRBV7-2 to TRBJ2-7; TRBD2 matches at 11 bases. Germline loops: CDR1 SGHTA, CDR2 FQGNSA. Trimming removed 5 bases from V and 3 bases from J; junction bases left unmatched: 0. The length of the CDR3 is 13 residues. CDR3 DNA sequence: TGTGCCAGCAGCGGGACTAGCGGCTACGAGCAGTACTTC. This sequence encodes CASSGTSGYEQYF.

This clone showed up just once. This sequence joins TRBV28 and TRBJ1-2; D might be TRBD1 (6 bases). The V end lost 6 bases, the J end lost 6 bases, and 17 bases lay between the germline ends. Per germline, CDR1 MDHEN and CDR2 SYDVKM. The CDR3 contains 14 residues. CDR3 protein: CASRVSGGQHGYTF. For the CDR3, the DNA is TGTGCCAGCAGAGTTTCTGGGGGCCAACATGGCTACACCTTC.

This chain links TRBV11-2 with TRBJ1-2; TRBD1 aligns across 8 bases. Germline lookup yields CDR1 SGHAT and CDR2 FQNNGV. The trim removed 1 base at V and 10 bases at J, leaving 11 bases unmatched. The length of the CDR3 is 15 residues. The CDR3 region is CASSLGPGQALDYTF. The DNA of the CDR3 is TGTGCCAGCAGCTTAGGGCCGGGACAGGCCCTGGACTACACCTTC.

The DNA for the CDR3 is TGTGCCAGCAGTCAACAGGGAGGCCAGCCCCAGCATTTT. Its protein is CASSQQGGQPQHF. The genes are TRBV2 and TRBJ1-5; maybe TRBD1 (6 bases). V lost 5 bases and J 7 bases, leaving 12 bases between the germline ends. This CDR3 comprises 13 residues. Germline CDR1 reads SNHLY; CDR2 reads FYNNEI. The full variable domain, rest sourced from reference TRBV2 and TRBJ1-5, is EPEVTQTPSHQVTQMGQEVILRCVPISNHLYFYWYRQILGQKVEFLVSFYNNEISEKSEIFDDQFSVERPDGSNFTLKIRSTKLEDSAMYFCASSQQGGQPQHFGDGTRLSIL.

The chain combines TRBV28 with TRBJ2-5; possibly TRBD1 or TRBD2 for D (6 bases each). Trimming shortened V by 3 bases and J by 5 bases, and 16 bases separated the two germline ends. Germline CDR1 MDHEN, CDR2 SYDVKM. The CDR3 has 15 residues. The DNA of the CDR3 is TGTGCCAGCAGTTTCCATTGGGGGGCGAGGGAGACCCAGTACTTC. This encodes CASSFHWGARETQYF.

In its sample, this clone was seen once. The chain joins TRBV19 to TRBJ1-1; D ambiguous. The germline V gene has CDR1 LNHDA and CDR2 SQIVND (reference sequence). The CDR3 covers 13 residues. Trimming stripped 1 base from V and 5 bases from J, with 8 bases between. CDR3 protein: CASSIAGLTEAFF. The CDR3, as DNA: TGTGCCAGTAGTATAGCCGGGTTGACTGAAGCTTTCTTT.

The chain joins TRBV18 to TRBJ1-6; D unclear. Germline V lookup: CDR1 KGHSH, CDR2 LQKENI. This CDR3 is 15 amino acids long. Trimming stripped 2 bases from V and 8 bases from J, with 13 bases between. The CDR3 coding sequence is TGTGCCAGCTCACCAGAGATGGGATTCGATTCACCCCTCCACTTT. This gives the protein CASSPEMGFDSPLHF.

This chain joins TRBV28 and TRBJ2-2; the D gene is possibly TRBD2 (5 bases). The CDR3 has 14 residues. Trimming cost V 3 bases and J 5 bases, with 10 bases left between them. Germline assignment: CDR1 MDHEN and CDR2 SYDVKM. In nucleotides, the CDR3 is TGTGCCAGCAGTTTGGCAGGAGGAACCGGGGAGCTGTTTTTT. It codes for CASSLAGGTGELFF.

The chain links TRBV5-5 to TRBJ1-2; D gene ambiguous. With 3 bases removed from V and 5 bases from J, the gap between germline ends came to 8 bases. Germline assignment: CDR1 SGHKS and CDR2 YYEKEE (reference sequence). The length of the CDR3 is 12 residues. The CDR3 coding sequence is TGTGCCAGCAGCTGGCACGGATATGGCTACACCTTC. Protein sequence: CASSWHGYGYTF.

Turning to this clone: An end of the junction differs from the germline gene, which may be a read error. This chain connects TRBV27 to TRBJ1-2; tentative D call: TRBD1 (5 bases). Germline V gene lookup returns CDR1 MNHEY and CDR2 SMNVEV (reference sequence). There are 12 residues in the CDR3. CDR3 amino acids: CASRLLTGTWSF. In DNA, the CDR3 is TGTGCCAGCAGGTTGCTAACCGGGACCTGGAGTTTC.